This T cell receptor beta chain emerged from a study of shared clonotypes between healthy human individuals. Data came from immunoSEQ multiplex PCR; TCRdb stores just in-frame clones and leaves some out. Here the sample spans some 1,900,000 clones, about 94% being singletons. Naive CD8 populations comprised CD45RO-negative cells positively selected for CCR7, excluding terminally differentiated effector memory CD45RA+ cells. Donors were healthy HIV-negative adults without recent acute infections or vaccinations. A remark on this clone: Antigen: not known.

This CDR3 region has 14 residues. Germline CDR1 is MNHEY and CDR2 is SMNVEV (reference sequence). Trimming cost V 5 bases and J 2 bases; bases outside gene matches: 6. Findings and caveats of the study: Represented diversity, genetic and exposure-history alike, was limited by few donors.

The TCR originated in a man younger than 35 in good health. V gene TRBV27 combines with J gene TRBJ2-7, with TRBD2 identical over 7 bases. What was sequenced was naive CD8+ T cells sorted from blood. CDR3 protein: CASSVAGPTYEQYF. Here the CDR3 DNA reads TGTGCCAGCAGTGTAGCGGGTCCTACCTACGAGCAGTACTTC.